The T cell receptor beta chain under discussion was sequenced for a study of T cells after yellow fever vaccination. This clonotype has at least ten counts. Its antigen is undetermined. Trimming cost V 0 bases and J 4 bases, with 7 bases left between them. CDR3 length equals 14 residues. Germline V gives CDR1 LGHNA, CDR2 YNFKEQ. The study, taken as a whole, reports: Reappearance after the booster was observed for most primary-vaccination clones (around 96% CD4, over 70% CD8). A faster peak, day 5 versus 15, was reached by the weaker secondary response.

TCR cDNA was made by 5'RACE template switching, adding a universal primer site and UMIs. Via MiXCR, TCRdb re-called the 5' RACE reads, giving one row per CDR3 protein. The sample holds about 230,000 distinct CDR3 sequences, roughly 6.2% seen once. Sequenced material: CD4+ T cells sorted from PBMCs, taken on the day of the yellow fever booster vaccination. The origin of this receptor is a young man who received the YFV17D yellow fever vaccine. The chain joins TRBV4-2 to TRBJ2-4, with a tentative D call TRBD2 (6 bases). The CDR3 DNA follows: TGTGCCAGCAGCCAAGAGGGACTGAAAAACATTCAGTACTTC. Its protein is CASSQEGLKNIQYF.